The entry that follows covers one TCR beta chain sequence. The V segment lost 2 bases and the J segment 2 bases; nucleotides outside the gene matches: 15. This CDR3 is built from 20 residues. This entry comes from a study of blood T cells in healthy people across ages. Then a second PCR, running about 7 to 11 cycles, was carried out with a sample-barcoded 5' primer and a J-beta primer mix. TCRdb re-called the 5' RACE reads through MiXCR, storing one row per CDR3 protein. The sample has roughly 1,100,000 distinct CDR3 sequences; 25% are singletons. The same data also went into a second study, on T cells of mothers and their children. That work states: Similar thymic selection effects on TCR recombination output appear in pairs, both related and unrelated.

The gene calls are TRBV12-3 or TRBV12-4 and TRBJ2-3; the match to TRBD2 covers 11 bases. This TCR was sampled from a girl aged 2 to 10 in good health. Sequencing was done on a sample of blood. The CDR3 is CASSLWASGRSEGYTDTQYF. The CDR3 DNA is TGTGCCAGCAGTTTATGGGCTAGCGGGAGGTCTGAGGGGTACACAGATACGCAGTATTTT.